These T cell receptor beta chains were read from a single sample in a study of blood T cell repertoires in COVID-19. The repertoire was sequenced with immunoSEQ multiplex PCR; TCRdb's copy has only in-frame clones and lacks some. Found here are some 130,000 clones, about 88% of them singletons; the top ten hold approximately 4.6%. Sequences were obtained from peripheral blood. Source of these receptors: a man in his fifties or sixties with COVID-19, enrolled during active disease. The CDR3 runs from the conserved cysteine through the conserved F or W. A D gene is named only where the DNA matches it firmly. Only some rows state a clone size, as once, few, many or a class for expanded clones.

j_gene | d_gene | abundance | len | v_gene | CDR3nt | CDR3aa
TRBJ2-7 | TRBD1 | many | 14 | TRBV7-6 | TGTGCCAGCAGCTTAACCGGGACAGGGCTAGGGCAGTACTTC | CASSLTGTGLGQYF
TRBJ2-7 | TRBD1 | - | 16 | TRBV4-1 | TGCGCCAGCAGCCCCCTTGGACAGGGGGCTTCCTACGAGCAGTACTTC | CASSPLGQGASYEQYF
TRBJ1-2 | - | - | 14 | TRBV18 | TGTGCCAGCTCAGAGGGCAGGAGGGGAAACGGCTACACCTTC | CASSEGRRGNGYTF
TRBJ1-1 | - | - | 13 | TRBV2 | TGTGCCAGCAGTGAATTAGGGGGCACTGAAGCTTTCTTT | CASSELGGTEAFF
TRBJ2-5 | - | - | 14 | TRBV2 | TGTGCCAGCAGTGAGATGCAGGTCCAAGAGACCCAGTACTTC | CASSEMQVQETQYF
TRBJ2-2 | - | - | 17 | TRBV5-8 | TGTGCCAGCAGCTTGGCCATGACGGCGGTGAACACCGGGGAGCTGTTTTTT | CASSLAMTAVNTGELFF
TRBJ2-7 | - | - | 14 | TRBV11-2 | TGTGCCAGCAGCTTAGGGCGGACAGACTACGAGCAGTACTTC | CASSLGRTDYEQYF
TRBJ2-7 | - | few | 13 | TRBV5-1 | TGCGCCAGCAGCTTGGACAGAGCCTACGAGCAGTACTTC | CASSLDRAYEQYF
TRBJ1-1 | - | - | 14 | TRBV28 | TGTGCCAGCAGTTTAATCAGTTTGAACACTGAAGCTTTCTTT | CASSLISLNTEAFF
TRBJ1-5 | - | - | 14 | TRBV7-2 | TGTGCCAGCAGCGCCACGCGACAATCACAGCCCCAGCATTTT | CASSATRQSQPQHF